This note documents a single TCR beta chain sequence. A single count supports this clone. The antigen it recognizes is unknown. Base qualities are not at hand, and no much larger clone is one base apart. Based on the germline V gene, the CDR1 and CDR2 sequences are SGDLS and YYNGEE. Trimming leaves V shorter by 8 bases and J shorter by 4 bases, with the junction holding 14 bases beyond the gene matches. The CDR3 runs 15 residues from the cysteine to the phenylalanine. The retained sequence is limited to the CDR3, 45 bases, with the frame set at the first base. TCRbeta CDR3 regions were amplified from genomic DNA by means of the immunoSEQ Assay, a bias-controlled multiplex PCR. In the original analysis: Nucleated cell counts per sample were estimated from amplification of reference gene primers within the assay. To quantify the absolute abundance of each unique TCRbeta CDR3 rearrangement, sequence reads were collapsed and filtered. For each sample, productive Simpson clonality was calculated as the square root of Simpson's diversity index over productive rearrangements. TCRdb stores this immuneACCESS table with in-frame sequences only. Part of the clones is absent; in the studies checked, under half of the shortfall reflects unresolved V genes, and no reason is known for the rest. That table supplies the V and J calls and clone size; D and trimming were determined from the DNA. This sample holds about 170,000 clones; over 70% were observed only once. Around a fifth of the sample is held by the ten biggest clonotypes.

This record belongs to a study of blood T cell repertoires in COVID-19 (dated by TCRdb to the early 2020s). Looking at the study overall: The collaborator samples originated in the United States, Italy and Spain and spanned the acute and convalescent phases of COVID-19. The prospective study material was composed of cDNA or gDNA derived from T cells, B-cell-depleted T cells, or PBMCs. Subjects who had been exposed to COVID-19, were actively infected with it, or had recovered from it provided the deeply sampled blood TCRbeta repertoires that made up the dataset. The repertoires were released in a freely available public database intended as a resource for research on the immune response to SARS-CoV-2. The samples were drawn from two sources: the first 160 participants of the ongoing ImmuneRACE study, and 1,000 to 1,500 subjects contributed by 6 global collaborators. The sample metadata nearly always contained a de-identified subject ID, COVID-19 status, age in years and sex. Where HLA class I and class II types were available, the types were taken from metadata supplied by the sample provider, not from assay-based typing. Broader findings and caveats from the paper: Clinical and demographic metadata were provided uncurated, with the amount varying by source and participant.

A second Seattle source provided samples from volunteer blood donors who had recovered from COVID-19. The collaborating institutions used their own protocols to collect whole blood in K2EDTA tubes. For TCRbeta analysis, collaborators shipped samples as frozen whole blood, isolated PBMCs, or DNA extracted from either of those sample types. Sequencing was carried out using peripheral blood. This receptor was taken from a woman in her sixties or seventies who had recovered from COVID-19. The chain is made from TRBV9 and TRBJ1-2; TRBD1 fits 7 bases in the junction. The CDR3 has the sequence CASARGTSKTYGYTF. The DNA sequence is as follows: TGTGCCAGTGCCAGGGGGACCTCGAAAACCTATGGCTACACCTTC.